A selection of T cell receptor beta chains follows, all from one sample in a study of cytomegalovirus exposure and HLA in healthy donors. The protocol was immunoSEQ multiplex PCR, while the TCRdb copy is restricted to in-frame clones and leaves out a portion. This sample carries approximately 190,000 clones, over 70% of them seen once, and the ten largest clones take approximately 3.9%. Specimen: PBMCs. Every receptor here comes from a man aged 50-59 years in good health and CMV-seronegative. CDR3s include the opening cysteine and the closing phenylalanine or tryptophan. D genes are given only for firm matches. Clone size is not always given. Where it is, it says once, few, many or a class for expanded clones.

TRBJ2-1,NA,TRBD1,TRBV7-2,TGTGCCAGCAGCCCAGGACAGGGGAACTACAATGAGCAGTTCTTC,CASSPGQGNYNEQFF
TRBJ1-1,NA,NA,TRBV7-9,TGTGCCAGCAGCCAACAATTACAGGGGAACACTGAAGCTTTCTTT,CASSQQLQGNTEAFF
TRBJ1-1,NA,NA,TRBV4-3,TGCGCCAGCAGCCAAGATTCAACAGGCTACACTGAAGCTTTCTTT,CASSQDSTGYTEAFF
TRBJ1-4,NA,NA,TRBV5-1,TGCGCCAGCAGCCGCACAACAGGGCTCACTGTTGGTAATGAAAAACTGTTTTTT,CASSRTTGLTVGNEKLFF
TRBJ2-7,few,TRBD1,TRBV9,TGTGCCAGCAGCGCCGGGACAGGGAACCTTAGGGGGGGCGAGCAGTACTTC,CASSAGTGNLRGGEQYF
TRBJ2-5,NA,TRBD2,TRBV19,TGTGCCAGTAGTGGTAGGACTAGATTGTCTGTATACCAAGAGACCCAGTACTTC,CASSGRTRLSVYQETQYF
TRBJ2-5,NA,NA,TRBV4-3,TGCGCCAGCAGCCAAGATAGGGTGGGGGGCCAGTACTTC,CASSQDRVGGQYF
TRBJ1-2,NA,NA,TRBV7-6,TGTGCCAGCGGCCCGGGGGACGGCAGAACGGCCCGTGGCTACACCTTC,CASGPGDGRTARGYTF
TRBJ1-1,NA,NA,TRBV11-3,TGTGCCAGCAGCTCCGCGGGCACTGAAGCTTTCTTT,CASSSAGTEAFF
TRBJ1-3,once,TRBD1,TRBV5-6,TGTGCCAGCCTGAGACAGGGGGCAAACACCATATATTTT,CASLRQGANTIYF
TRBJ1-1,NA,NA,TRBV23-1,TGCGCCAGCAGTCAATCGGGGGCAGGATACACTGAAGCTTTCTTT,CASSQSGAGYTEAFF
TRBJ2-5,once,NA,TRBV18,TGTGCCAGCTCACCGGGACAAGCCCGAGAGACCCAGTACTTC,CASSPGQARETQYF
TRBJ1-1,NA,NA,TRBV29-1,TGCAGCGCAATAAGGGAGCCGGGTCTGAACACTGAAGCTTTCTTT,CSAIREPGLNTEAFF
TRBJ2-1,NA,NA,TRBV9,TGTGCCAGCAGCCCCCGAGCCTCCGGGTATGAGCAGTTCTTC,CASSPRASGYEQFF
TRBJ2-3,NA,NA,TRBV29-1,TGCAGCGTTTTGCGGGACACAGATACGCAGTATTTT,CSVLRDTDTQYF
TRBJ1-1,NA,NA,TRBV28,TGTGCCAGCAGTTCCGGACAGAACACTGAAGCTTTCTTT,CASSSGQNTEAFF
TRBJ2-3,NA,NA,TRBV19,TGTGCCAGTAGTTTTCCTAGCACAGATACGCAGTATTTT,CASSFPSTDTQYF
TRBJ1-6,few,NA,TRBV7-6,TGTGCCAGCAGCCAAGGACTGGGGAATTCACCCCTCCACTTT,CASSQGLGNSPLHF
TRBJ2-7,NA,NA,TRBV29-1,TGCAGTACCCGCGAAGGGGGCAGGGGGGCCTACGAGCAGTACTTC,CSTREGGRGAYEQYF
TRBJ2-5,NA,NA,TRBV11-2,TGTGCCAGCAGCTTAGATAACATTGGAGAGACCCAGTACTTC,CASSLDNIGETQYF
TRBJ1-1,NA,NA,TRBV10-3,TGTGCCATCAGTCTCCACAGACAGAACACTGAAGCTTTCTTT,CAISLHRQNTEAFF
TRBJ1-1,NA,TRBD1,TRBV19,TGTGCTACTACAGGGGGCGAATTAGGGATGATCGAAGCTTTCTTT,CATTGGELGMIEAFF
TRBJ1-2,NA,NA,TRBV7-2,TGTGCCAGCAGCTTTTGGGGAGCTAACTATGGCTACACCTTC,CASSFWGANYGYTF